This T cell receptor (beta chain) was sequenced in a study of blood T cell repertoires in COVID-19. As for the study in general: PBMCs, B-cell-depleted T cells, or T cells provided the cDNA or gDNA that made up the material.

This CDR3 has 13 residues. V was pared by 4 bases and J by 8 bases, with 4 bases of the junction left unmatched. The germline V gene encodes CDR1 LGHNA and CDR2 YSLEER. As handled by the study authors: Estimation of nucleated cell counts was performed using reference gene primer amplification. Profiled with immunoSEQ multiplex PCR; TCRdb holds only in-frame clones, not every one. The V and J calls and clone size are taken from that table; D and trimming were inferred from the DNA. The data contain 200,000 to 250,000 clones, 86% of them singletons. Recruited during active infection, patients (from Seattle) were subsequently followed longitudinally.

This TCR was sampled from a woman aged 45-65 years with COVID-19, enrolled during active disease. J is TRBJ2-2 and V is TRBV4-3, with 7 bases fitting TRBD1. Sequencing was carried out using peripheral blood. CDR3 nucleotides: TGCGCCAGCAGCCTCCACAGGGGTGGGGAGCTGTTTTTT. Its translation: CASSLHRGGELFF.